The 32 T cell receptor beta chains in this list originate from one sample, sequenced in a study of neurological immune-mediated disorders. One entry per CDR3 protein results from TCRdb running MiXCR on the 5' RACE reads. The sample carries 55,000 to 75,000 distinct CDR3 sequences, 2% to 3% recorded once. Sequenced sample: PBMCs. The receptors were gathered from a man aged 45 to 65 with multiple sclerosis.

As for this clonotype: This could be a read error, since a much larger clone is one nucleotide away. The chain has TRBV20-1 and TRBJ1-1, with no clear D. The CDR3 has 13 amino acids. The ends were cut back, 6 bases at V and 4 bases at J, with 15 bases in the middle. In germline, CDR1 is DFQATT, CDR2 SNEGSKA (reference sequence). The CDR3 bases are TGCAGTGCCCAGGACCCGCGACGCACTGAAGCTTTCTTT. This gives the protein CSAQDPRRTEAFF.

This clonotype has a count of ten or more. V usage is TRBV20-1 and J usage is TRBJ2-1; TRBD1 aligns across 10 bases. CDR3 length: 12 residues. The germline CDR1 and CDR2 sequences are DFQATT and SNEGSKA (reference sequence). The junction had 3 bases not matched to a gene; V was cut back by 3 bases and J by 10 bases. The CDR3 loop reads CSARGQGSEQFF. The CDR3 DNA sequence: TGCAGTGCTAGGGGACAGGGGAGCGAGCAGTTCTTC.

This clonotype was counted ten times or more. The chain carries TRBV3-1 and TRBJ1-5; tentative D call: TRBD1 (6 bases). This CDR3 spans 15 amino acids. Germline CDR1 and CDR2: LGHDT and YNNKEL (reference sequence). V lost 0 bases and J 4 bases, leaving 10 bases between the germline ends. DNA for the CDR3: TGTGCCAGCAGCCAAGAAGCAGGGGCTAATCAGCCCCAGCATTTT. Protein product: CASSQEAGANQPQHF. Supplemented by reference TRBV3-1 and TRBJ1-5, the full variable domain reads DTAVSQTPKYLVTQMGNDKSIKCEQNLGHDTMYWYKQDSKKFLKIMFSYNNKELIINETVPNRFSPKSPDKAHLNLHINSLELGDSAVYFCASSQEAGANQPQHFGDGTRLSIL.

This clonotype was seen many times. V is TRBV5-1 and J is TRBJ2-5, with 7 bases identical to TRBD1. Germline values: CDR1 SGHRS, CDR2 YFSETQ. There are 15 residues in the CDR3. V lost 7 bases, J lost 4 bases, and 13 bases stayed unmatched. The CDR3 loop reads CASGPGQLGLETQYF. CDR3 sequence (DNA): TGCGCCAGCGGACCGGGACAGCTGGGGTTAGAGACCCAGTACTTC.

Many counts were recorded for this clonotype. The CDR3 coding sequence is TGTGCCAGCTCAGCGGACCTCCCCGGGGAGCTGTTTTTT. Translation: CASSADLPGELFF. The rearrangement joins TRBV18 to TRBJ2-2; D remains unclear. The CDR3 contains 13 residues. Germline V gene lookup returns CDR1 KGHSH and CDR2 LQKENI. Trimming removed 5 bases at V and 6 bases at J, with 10 bases between. The full variable domain, rest sourced from reference TRBV18 and TRBJ2-2, is NAGVMQNPRHLVRRRGQEARLRCSPMKGHSHVYWYRQLPEEGLKFMVYLQKENIIDESGMPKERFSAEFPKEGPSILRIQQVVRGDSAAYFCASSADLPGELFFGEGSRLTVL.

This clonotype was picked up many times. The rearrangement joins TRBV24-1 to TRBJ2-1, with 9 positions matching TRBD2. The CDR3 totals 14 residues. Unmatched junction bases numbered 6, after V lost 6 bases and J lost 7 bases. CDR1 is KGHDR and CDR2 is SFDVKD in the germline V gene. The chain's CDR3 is CATSLAGLENEQFF. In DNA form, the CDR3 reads TGTGCCACCAGTCTAGCGGGGTTGGAGAATGAGCAGTTCTTC.

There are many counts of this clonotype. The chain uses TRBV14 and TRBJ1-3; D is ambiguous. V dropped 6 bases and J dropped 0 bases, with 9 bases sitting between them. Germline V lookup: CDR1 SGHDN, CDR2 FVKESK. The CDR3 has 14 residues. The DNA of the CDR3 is TGTGCCAGCAGAGCAACCTACTCTGGAAACACCATATATTTT. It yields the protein CASRATYSGNTIYF.

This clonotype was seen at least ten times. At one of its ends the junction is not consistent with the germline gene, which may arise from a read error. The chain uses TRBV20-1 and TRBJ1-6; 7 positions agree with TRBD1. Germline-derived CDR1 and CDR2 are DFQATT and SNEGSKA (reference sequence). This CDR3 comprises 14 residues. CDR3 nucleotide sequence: TGCAGTGCTTCCCACAGGGGAATCGGTTCAACCCTCAACTTT. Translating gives CSASHRGIGSTLNF.

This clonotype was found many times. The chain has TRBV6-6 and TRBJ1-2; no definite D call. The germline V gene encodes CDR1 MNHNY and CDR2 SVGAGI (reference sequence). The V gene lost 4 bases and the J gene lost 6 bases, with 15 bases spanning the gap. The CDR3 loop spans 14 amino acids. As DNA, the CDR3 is TGTGCCAGCAGTTTTTCGGTCAACCGGGATGGCTACACCTTC. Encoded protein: CASSFSVNRDGYTF.

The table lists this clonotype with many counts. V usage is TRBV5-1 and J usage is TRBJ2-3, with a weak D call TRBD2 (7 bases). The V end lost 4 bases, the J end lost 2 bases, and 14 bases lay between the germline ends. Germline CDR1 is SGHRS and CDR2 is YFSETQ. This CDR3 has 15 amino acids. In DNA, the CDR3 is TGCGCCAGCAGCCGGACGGGGGGCGACACAGATACGCAGTATTTT. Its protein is CASSRTGGDTDTQYF.

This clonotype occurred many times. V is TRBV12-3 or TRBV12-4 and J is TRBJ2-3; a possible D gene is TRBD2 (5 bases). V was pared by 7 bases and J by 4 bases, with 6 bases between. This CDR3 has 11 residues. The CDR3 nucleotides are TGTGCCAGCACGGGGTCAGATACGCAGTATTTT. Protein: CASTGSDTQYF.

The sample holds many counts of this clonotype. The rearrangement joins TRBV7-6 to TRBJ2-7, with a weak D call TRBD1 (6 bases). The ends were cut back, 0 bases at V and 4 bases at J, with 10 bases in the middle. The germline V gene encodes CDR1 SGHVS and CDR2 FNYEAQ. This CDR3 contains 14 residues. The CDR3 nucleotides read TGTGCCAGCAGCTTAGCCGACACAGGGTACGAGCAGTACTTC. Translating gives CASSLADTGYEQYF.

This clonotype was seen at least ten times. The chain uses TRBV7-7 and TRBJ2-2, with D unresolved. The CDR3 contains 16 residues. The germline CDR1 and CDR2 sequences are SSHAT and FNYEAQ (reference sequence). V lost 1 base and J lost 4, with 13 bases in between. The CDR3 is CASSLGAQPGTGELFF. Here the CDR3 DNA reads TGTGCCAGCAGCTTAGGAGCACAGCCGGGCACCGGGGAGCTGTTTTTT.

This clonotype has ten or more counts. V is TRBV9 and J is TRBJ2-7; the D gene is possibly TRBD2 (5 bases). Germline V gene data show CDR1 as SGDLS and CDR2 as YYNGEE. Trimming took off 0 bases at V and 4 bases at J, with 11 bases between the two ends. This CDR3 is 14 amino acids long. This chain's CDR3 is CASSVGGLAYEQYF. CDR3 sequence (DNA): TGTGCCAGCAGCGTAGGCGGACTTGCGTACGAGCAGTACTTC.

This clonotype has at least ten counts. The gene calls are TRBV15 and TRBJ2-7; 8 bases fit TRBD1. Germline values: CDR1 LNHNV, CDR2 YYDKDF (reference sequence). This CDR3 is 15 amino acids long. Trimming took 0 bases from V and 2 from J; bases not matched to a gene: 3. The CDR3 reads CATSRDWDRPYEQYF. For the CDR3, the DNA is TGTGCCACCAGCAGAGATTGGGACAGGCCCTACGAGCAGTACTTC.

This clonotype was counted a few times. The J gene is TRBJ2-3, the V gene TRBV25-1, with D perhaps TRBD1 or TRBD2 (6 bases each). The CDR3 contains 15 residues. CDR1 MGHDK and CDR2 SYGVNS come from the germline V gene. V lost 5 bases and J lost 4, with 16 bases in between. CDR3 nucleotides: TGTGCCAGCAGTCTACAGGGATCTAGCGCAGATACGCAGTATTTT. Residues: CASSLQGSSADTQYF. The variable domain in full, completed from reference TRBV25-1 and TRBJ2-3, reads EADIYQTPRYLVIGTGKKITLECSQTMGHDKMYWYQQDPGMELHLIHYSYGVNSTEKGDLSSESTVSRIRTEHFPLTLESARPSHTSQYLCASSLQGSSADTQYFGPGTRLTVL.

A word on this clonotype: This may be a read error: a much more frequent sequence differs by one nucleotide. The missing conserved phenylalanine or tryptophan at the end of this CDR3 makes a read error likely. CDR3 residues: CASSWDGTGELFI. The DNA for the CDR3 is TGCGCCAGCAGCTGGGACGGCACCGGGGAGCTGTTTATT. The chain has TRBV5-1 and TRBJ2-2; either TRBD1 or TRBD2 may supply D (5 bases each). Between the trimmed V and J ends, which lost 3 bases and 4 bases, there was a span of 7 bases. The CDR3 contains 13 residues. The germline CDR1 and CDR2 sequences are SGHRS and YFSETQ.

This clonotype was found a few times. CDR3 nucleotides: TGTGCCTCAGGTCTGGGGACTCTTAATACGCAGTATTTT. Translating it yields CASGLGTLNTQYF. J is TRBJ2-3 and V is TRBV7-2, with a tentative D call TRBD2 (6 bases). Germline CDR1 reads SGHTA; CDR2 reads FQGNSA. The CDR3 runs to 13 residues. Trimming removed 11 bases at V and 7 bases at J, with 19 bases between.

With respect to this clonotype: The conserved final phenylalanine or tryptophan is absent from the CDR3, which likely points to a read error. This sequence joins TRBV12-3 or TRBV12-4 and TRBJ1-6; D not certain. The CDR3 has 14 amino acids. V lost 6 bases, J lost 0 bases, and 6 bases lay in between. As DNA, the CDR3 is TGTGCCAGCAGGGGGAGCTCCTATAATTCACCCCTCCACAAT. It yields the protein CASRGSSYNSPLHN.

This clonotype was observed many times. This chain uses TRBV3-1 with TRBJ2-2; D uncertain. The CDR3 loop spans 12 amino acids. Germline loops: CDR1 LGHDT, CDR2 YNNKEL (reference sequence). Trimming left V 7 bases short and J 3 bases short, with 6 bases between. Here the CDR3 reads CASIQDTGELFF. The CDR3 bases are TGTGCCAGCATCCAGGACACCGGGGAGCTGTTTTTT.

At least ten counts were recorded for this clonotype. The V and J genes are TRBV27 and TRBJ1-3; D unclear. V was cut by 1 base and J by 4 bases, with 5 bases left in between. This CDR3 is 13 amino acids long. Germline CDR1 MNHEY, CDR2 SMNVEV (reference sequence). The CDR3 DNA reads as TGTGCCAGCAGTTTATTTCGGGGAAACACCATATATTTT. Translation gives CASSLFRGNTIYF.

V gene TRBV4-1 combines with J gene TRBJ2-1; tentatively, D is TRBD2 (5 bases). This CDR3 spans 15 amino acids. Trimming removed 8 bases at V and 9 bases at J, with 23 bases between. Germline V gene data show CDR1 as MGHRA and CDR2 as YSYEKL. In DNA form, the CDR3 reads TGCGCCAGCGCTTCAAGCGGATTTATCGGTACTGAGCAGTTCTTC. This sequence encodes CASASSGFIGTEQFF.

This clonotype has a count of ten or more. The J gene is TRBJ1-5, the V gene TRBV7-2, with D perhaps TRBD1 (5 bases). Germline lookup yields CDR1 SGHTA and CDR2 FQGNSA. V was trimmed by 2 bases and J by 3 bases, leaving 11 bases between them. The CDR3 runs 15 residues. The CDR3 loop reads CASSLLGGDNQPQHF. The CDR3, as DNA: TGTGCCAGCAGCTTACTGGGGGGAGACAATCAGCCCCAGCATTTT.

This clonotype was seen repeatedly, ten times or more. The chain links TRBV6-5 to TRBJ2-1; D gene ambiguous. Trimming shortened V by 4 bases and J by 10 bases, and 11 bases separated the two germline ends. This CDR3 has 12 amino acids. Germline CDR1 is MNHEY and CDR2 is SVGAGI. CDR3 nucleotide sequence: TGTGCCAGCAGTTCGACCGGGTGGGAGCAGTTCTTC. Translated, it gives CASSSTGWEQFF.

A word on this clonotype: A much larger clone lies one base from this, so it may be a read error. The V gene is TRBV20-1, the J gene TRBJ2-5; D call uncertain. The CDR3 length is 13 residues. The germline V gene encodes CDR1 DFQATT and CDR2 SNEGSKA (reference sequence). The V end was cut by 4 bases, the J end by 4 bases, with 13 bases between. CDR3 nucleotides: TGCAGTGCTAACCGCGAGGCCCGAGAGACCCAGTACTTC. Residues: CSANREARETQYF.

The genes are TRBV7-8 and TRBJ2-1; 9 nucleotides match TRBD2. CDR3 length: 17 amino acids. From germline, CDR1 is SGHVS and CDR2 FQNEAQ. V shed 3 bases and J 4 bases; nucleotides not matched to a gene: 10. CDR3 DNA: TGTGCCAGCAGCTTTGAGTTAGCGGGGGCTAATTACAATGAGCAGTTCTTC. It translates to CASSFELAGANYNEQFF.

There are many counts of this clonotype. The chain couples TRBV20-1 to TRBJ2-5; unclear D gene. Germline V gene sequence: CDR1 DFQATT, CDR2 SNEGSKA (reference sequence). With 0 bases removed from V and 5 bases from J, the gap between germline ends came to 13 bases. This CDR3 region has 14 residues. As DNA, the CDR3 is TGCAGTGCTAGAGATACCGGGCATAGGGAGACCCAGTACTTC. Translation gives CSARDTGHRETQYF.

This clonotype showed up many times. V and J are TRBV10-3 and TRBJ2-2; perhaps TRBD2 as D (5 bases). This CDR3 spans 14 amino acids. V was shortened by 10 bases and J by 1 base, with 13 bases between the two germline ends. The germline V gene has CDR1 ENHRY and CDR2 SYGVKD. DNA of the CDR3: TGTGCCACCCTAGGGAGCGGGAACACCGGGGAGCTGTTTTTT. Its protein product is CATLGSGNTGELFF.

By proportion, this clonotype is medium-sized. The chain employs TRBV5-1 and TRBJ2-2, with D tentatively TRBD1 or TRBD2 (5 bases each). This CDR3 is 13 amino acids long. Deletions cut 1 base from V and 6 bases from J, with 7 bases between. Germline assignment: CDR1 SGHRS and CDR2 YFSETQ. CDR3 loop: CASSLRGAGELFF. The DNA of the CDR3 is TGCGCCAGCAGCTTGAGGGGAGCCGGGGAGCTGTTTTTT. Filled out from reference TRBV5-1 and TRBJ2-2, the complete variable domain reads KAGVTQTPRYLIKTRGQQVTLSCSPISGHRSVSWYQQTPGQGLQFLFEYFSETQRNKGNFPGRFSGRQFSNSRSEMNVSTLELGDSALYLCASSLRGAGELFFGEGSRLTVL.

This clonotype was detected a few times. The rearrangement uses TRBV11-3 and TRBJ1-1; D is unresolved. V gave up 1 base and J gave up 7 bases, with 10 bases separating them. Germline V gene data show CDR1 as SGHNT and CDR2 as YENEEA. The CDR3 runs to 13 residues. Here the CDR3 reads CASSLASGYEAFF. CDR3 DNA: TGTGCCAGCAGCTTAGCCTCCGGCTATGAAGCTTTCTTT.

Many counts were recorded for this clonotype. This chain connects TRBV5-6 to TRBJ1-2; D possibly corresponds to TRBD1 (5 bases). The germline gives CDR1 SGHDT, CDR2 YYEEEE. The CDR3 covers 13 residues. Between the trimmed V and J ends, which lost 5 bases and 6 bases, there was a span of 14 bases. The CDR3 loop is CASRIRGKDGYTF. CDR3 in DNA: TGTGCCAGCAGGATTCGGGGGAAGGATGGCTACACCTTC.

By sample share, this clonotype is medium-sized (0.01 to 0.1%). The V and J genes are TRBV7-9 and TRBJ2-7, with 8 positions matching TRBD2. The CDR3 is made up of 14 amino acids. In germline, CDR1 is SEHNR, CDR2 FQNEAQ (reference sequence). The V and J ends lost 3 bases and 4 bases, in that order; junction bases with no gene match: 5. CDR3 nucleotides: TGTGCCAGCAGCTTTAGCGGGGCCAGGTACGAGCAGTACTTC. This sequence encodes CASSFSGARYEQYF.